Given below is one TCR beta chain in context. This record belongs to a study of blood T cell repertoires in COVID-19. Overall study: Researchers got acute and convalescent COVID-19 samples from the United States, Italy and Spain. In each case, the material was cDNA or gDNA derived from T cells, B-cell-depleted T cells, or PBMCs.

Per the original methods: How many nucleated cells were present was estimated from reference gene primer amplification. Generated by immunoSEQ multiplex PCR, the TCRdb table keeps only in-frame clones and is missing some. V and J calls and clone size are copied from that table; D and trimming were computed from the DNA. Of nearly 60,000 clones listed, about 90% are singletons. From germline, CDR1 is MDHEN and CDR2 SYDVKM. Trimming left V 8 bases short and J 3 bases short, with 23 bases between. The CDR3 spans 16 residues. V usage is TRBV28 and J usage is TRBJ2-7; TRBD1 might be the D (5 bases). The sample consisted of peripheral blood. The sequence was obtained from a man in his sixties with active COVID-19. CDR3 residues: CASRAVLRRESYEQYF. Written as DNA, the CDR3 is TGTGCCAGCCGCGCTGTTCTTCGCAGGGAAAGCTACGAGCAGTACTTC.